These 7 T cell receptor beta chains were all obtained from the same sample, sequenced in a study of shared T cell receptors in the human thymus (dated by TCRdb to the early 2020s). The library was made by the immunoSEQ multiplex PCR assay. This immuneACCESS table, as held by TCRdb, lists in-frame sequences with V and J called but not all clones. Of the missing ones, under half trace to an unresolved V gene in checked studies; the others have no known cause. The sample includes some 700,000 clones, with roughly 88% observed a single time. Of the sample, about 0.011% is held by the ten largest clones. The same sample was also studied in work on human thymus T cells.

Input material: thymocytes. The receptor set was obtained from a girl under three years old with a congenital heart defect. Donor details come from another sample of the same person, matched by shared clones.

This chain connects TRBV5-6 to TRBJ1-6; D not certain. Germline V gene lookup returns CDR1 SGHDT and CDR2 YYEEEE. The CDR3 has 14 amino acids. Deletions cut 0 bases from V and 8 bases from J, with 9 bases between. The CDR3: CASSLVESDSPLHF. CDR3 DNA: TGTGCCAGCAGCTTGGTAGAGTCGGATTCACCCCTCCACTTT.

The chain is built from TRBV4-1 and TRBJ1-2, with D tentatively TRBD1 (6 bases). The V gene's germline CDR1 is MGHRA and CDR2 YSYEKL. The CDR3 covers 17 residues. Trimming removed 4 bases at V and 4 bases at J, with 22 bases between. The DNA for the CDR3 is TGCGCCAGCAGCCCTGGGGCAGGGGCAGTAGAAGGCTATGGCTACACCTTC. Translated, it gives CASSPGAGAVEGYGYTF.

The CDR3, as DNA: TGTGCCAGCAGTGACTCGGGGGACAGGGCAGGCCCTGGTGGGGCCAACGTCCTGACTTTC. It encodes CASSDSGDRAGPGGANVLTF. The V gene is TRBV6-4, the J gene TRBJ2-6; 9 bases are shared with TRBD1. CDR1 is MRHNA, CDR2 SNTAGT, per germline. The CDR3 has 20 amino acids. Losses at the gene ends were 0 bases for V and 3 bases for J; bases not matched to a gene: 12.

Concerning this clone: An end of the junction differs from the germline gene, which may be a read error. The V call is TRBV15, the J call TRBJ1-2; the D gene is possibly TRBD1 (5 bases). CDR3 length equals 11 residues. The V gene's germline CDR1 is LNHNV and CDR2 YYDKDF (reference sequence). The CDR3 DNA is TGTGCCACCAGCAGAGATCTTGCGACAGCCTTC. As protein: CATSRDLATAF.

This sequence joins TRBV6-5 and TRBJ1-4, with D possibly matching TRBD1 (6 bases). Trimming took 6 bases from V and 7 from J, leaving 15 bases between them. Germline V CDR1 and CDR2: MNHEY, SVGAGI. The CDR3 consists of 14 residues. CDR3 DNA sequence: TGTGCCAGCAGCCCCAGGGAGGGGGGTGAAAAACTGTTTTTT. As protein: CASSPREGGEKLFF.

The chain couples TRBV29-1 to TRBJ1-1; possibly TRBD1 for D (5 bases). The CDR3 is made up of 14 amino acids. Per the germline V gene, CDR1 is SQVTM and CDR2 is ANQGSEA. V was trimmed by 6 bases and J by 1 base, leaving 15 bases between them. The CDR3 spells CSVSGSQENTEAFF. The CDR3 DNA is TGCAGCGTCTCCGGGTCACAGGAGAACACTGAAGCTTTCTTT. Filled out from reference TRBV29-1 and TRBJ1-1, the complete variable domain reads SAVISQKPSRDICQRGTSLTIQCQVDSQVTMMFWYRQQPGQSLTLIATANQGSEATYESGFVIDKFPISRPNLTFSTLTVSNMSPEDSSIYLCSVSGSQENTEAFFGQGTRLTVV.

This clone has more than one count but fewer than ten. This chain links TRBV6-6 with TRBJ2-7, with a tentative D call TRBD1 (6 bases). The germline V and J ends were trimmed by 4 bases and 1 base, with 17 bases remaining between them. Germline assignment: CDR1 MNHNY and CDR2 SVGAGI (reference sequence). The CDR3 loop spans 16 amino acids. The CDR3, as DNA: TGTGCCAGCAGTTCCAGCCGGGACAAAGTTTCCTACGAGCAGTACTTC. Amino acids: CASSSSRDKVSYEQYF.